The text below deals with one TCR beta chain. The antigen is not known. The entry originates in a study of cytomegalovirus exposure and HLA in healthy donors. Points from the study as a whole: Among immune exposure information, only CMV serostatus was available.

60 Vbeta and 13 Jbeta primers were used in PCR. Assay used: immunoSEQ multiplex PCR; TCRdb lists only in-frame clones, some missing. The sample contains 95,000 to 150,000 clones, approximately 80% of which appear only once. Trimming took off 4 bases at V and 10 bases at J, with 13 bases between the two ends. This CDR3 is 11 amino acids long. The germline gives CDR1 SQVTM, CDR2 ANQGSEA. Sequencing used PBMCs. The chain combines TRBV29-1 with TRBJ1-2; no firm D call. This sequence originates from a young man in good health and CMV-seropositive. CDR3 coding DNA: TGCAGCGTTGTAAGCGGGCGTGACTACACCTTC. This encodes CSVVSGRDYTF.